This record looks at one T cell receptor beta chain sequence and its context. This specimen belongs to a study of graft-versus-host responses after intestinal transplantation. The junction had 8 bases not matched to a gene; V was cut back by 8 bases and J by 5 bases. The CDR3 spans 15 residues. Germline values: CDR1 MNHEY, CDR2 SMNVEV (reference sequence). TCRdb's table, derived via immunoSEQ multiplex PCR, lists solely in-frame clones and lacks some. The sample lists roughly 28,000 clones, roughly 93% occurring once. This TCR was sampled from a human patient who received an intestinal transplant, so some T cells may come from the graft donor. The sample consisted of PBMCs, taken about 62 days after intestinal transplant. The gene calls are TRBV27 and TRBJ2-1; TRBD1 aligns across 11 bases. The chain's CDR3 is CASHPGTGGNNEQFF. The CDR3 region has the DNA TGTGCCAGCCATCCCGGGACAGGGGGAAACAATGAGCAGTTCTTC.